This note documents a single TCR beta chain sequence. At least ten counts were recorded for this clonotype. Its specific antigen is unknown. No much larger clone is present one base from it, and per-base qualities are unavailable. The data are from a study of low-dose radiotherapy and immunotherapy resistance in tumors (dated by TCRdb to between 2021 and 2023). Turning to the overall study: Patients in Cohort 1 were given 0.5 Gy per fraction every 2 weeks, and the prescribed total PTV dose was 6.5 Gy. For Cohort 2, the dose was 1 Gy per fraction given every two weeks, adding up to 13 Gy in total across 26 weeks. Patients were given nivolumab as a 240 mg flat dose every two weeks and ipilimumab at 1 mg/kg every six weeks, with both drugs delivered intravenously. Cyclophosphamide 200 mg/m2 was administered intravenously every two weeks, one day before each radiation and immunotherapy administration. Starting on cycle 1 day 1, patients took 300 mg of aspirin by mouth once daily for four cycles. Superscript III and a set of TRAV- and TRBV-specific primers were used to synthesize first-strand cDNA, so that both TCRalpha and TCRbeta chains were covered. Randomization of trial participants into treatment groups was not performed. Eight patients were included in the translational analysis: three from the first dose cohort and the first five from the second dose cohort. Deep sequencing of the TCRalpha and TCRbeta libraries was carried out on an Illumina MiniSeq instrument.

Relative to germline, V is 4 bases shorter and J is 2 bases shorter, with 12 bases between their ends. The germline V gene yields MDHEN for CDR1 and SYDVKM for CDR2. Counted from cysteine to phenylalanine, this CDR3 has 14 amino acids. The read is trimmed to its CDR3 DNA, 42 bases read in frame from base 1. Sequencing used an Illumina MiniSeq. An approximately 18-cycle PCR with Phusion amplified the TCRs, pairing a constant-region primer with the adapter that was attached to the V primers. Amplification of the isolated mRNA was done with the MessageAmp II aRNA Amplification Kit, which involved a roughly 17-hour in vitro transcription at 37 degrees C. The Dynabeads mRNA DIRECT Purification Kit was used to isolate the mRNA for TCR sequencing. Indexed Illumina adapters were added in a second Phusion PCR of around 25 cycles, after which AMPure XP beads were used to purify the products. The source study handled its data this way. Custom Perl scripts were used to pool TCR sequences that encoded the same protein, to remove out-of-frame sequences, and to calculate the abundance of each clonotype. Any TCR sequence backed by just one read was left out of the analysis. Repertoire metrics included Shannon entropy, Gini index, clonality, richness, and frequency of TCRs shared between repertoires. Starting from the raw public reads, TCRdb applied fastp trimming at Q25, assembled clones with MiXCR and retained in-frame beta chains. Merged by CDR3 protein, the rows form single entries marked with the most common genes and DNA. These V and J calls rely on TCRdb rather than the paper's analysis. For this sample there are approximately 47,000 distinct CDR3 sequences; about 11% appear just once. The ten largest clones add up to approximately 6.2% of the sample.

The sample's time point label, in plain terms: before trial treatment. The donors came from RACIN, which was a single-arm phase I dose-escalation trial that paired nivolumab and ipilimumab with aspirin, low-dose cyclophosphamide and low-dose radiotherapy. Patients were eligible if they had advanced solid tumors that were TIL-negative. The rearrangement joined TRBV28 to TRBJ2-7, with the D gene uncertain. This sequence was found in a female donor with ovarian cancer. The material sequenced was PBMCs, taken before treatment. The sequenced DNA: TGTGCCAGCAGTTCCAGGTACCATACCTACGAGCAGTACTTC. It specifies CASSSRYHTYEQYF. Supplemented by the reference TRBV28 and TRBJ2-7 proteins around the CDR3, the complete variable domain is DVKVTQSSRYLVKRTGEKVFLECVQDMDHENMFWYRQDPGLGLRLIYFSYDVKMKEKGDIPEGYSVSREKKERFSLILESASTNQTSMYLCASSSRYHTYEQYFGPGTRLTVT.